The 26 T cell receptor beta chains below all came from one sample that was sequenced in a study of cytomegalovirus exposure and HLA in healthy donors. PCR amplification relied on 60 Vbeta primers (plus 13 Jbeta primers). TCRdb's table, derived via immunoSEQ multiplex PCR, lists solely in-frame clones and lacks some. The sample yields 180,000 or so clones, more than 60% seen once. Sequencing used PBMCs. These receptors came from a human donor in good health.

V gene TRBV12-2 combines with J gene TRBJ1-5; TRBD1 reflects the table's D call only, with no check against the DNA. TRBV12-2 is listed as a pseudogene. The CDR3 covers 15 residues. The DNA for the CDR3 is TGTGCAAGTCGCGACGGACAGGGAGCGGCTCAGCCCCAGCATTTT. Amino acid sequence: CASRDGQGAAQPQHF.

The V gene is TRBV6-1, the J gene TRBJ1-2; perhaps TRBD1 as D (5 bases). Germline CDR1 and CDR2: MNHNS and SASEGT. The CDR3 is made up of 17 amino acids. V was trimmed by 4 bases and J by 4 bases, leaving 22 bases between them. The CDR3 DNA is TGTGCCAGCAGTGCGCCGGAGCGGGACGGTGTGATCTATGGCTACACCTTC. Its translation: CASSAPERDGVIYGYTF.

The rearrangement joins TRBV14 to TRBJ1-4; D remains unclear. The CDR3 extends over 15 amino acids. Germline V gives CDR1 SGHDN, CDR2 FVKESK. V was pared by 4 bases and J by 2 bases, with 11 bases between. The DNA for the CDR3 is TGTGCCAGCAGCCCGGATGACACCACTAATGAAAAACTGTTTTTT. Its protein is CASSPDDTTNEKLFF.

This chain joins TRBV4-1 and TRBJ1-4; 8 nucleotides match TRBD1. This CDR3 region has 14 residues. Germline values: CDR1 MGHRA, CDR2 YSYEKL. CDR3 residues: CAAGRTGNPEKLFF. The CDR3 nucleotides read TGCGCAGCCGGTCGGACAGGGAACCCTGAAAAACTGTTTTTT.

V is TRBV5-1 and J is TRBJ2-7; D unclear. The germline V gene has CDR1 SGHRS and CDR2 YFSETQ. V was shortened by 0 bases and J by 6 bases, with 7 bases between the two germline ends. The CDR3 loop spans 12 amino acids. CDR3 amino acids: CASSLASAEQYF. The CDR3 DNA sequence: TGCGCCAGCAGCTTGGCGAGCGCCGAGCAGTACTTC.

This chain's CDR3 is CASRGDRVHNSPLHF. The CDR3 DNA reads TGTGCCAGCAGAGGGGACAGGGTGCATAATTCACCCCTCCACTTT. V and J are TRBV6-5 and TRBJ1-6; 9 positions agree with TRBD1. In germline, CDR1 is MNHEY, CDR2 SVGAGI. This CDR3 is built from 15 residues. Trimming took 6 bases from V and 5 from J; bases not matched to a gene: 5.

The sample holds one count of this clone. The chain links TRBV9 to TRBJ1-1; possibly TRBD1 for D (6 bases). Germline assignment: CDR1 SGDLS and CDR2 YYNGEE. The CDR3 contains 14 residues. The V end lost 0 bases, the J end lost 1 base, and 7 bases lay between the germline ends. CDR3: CASSVGGQNTEAFF. The CDR3 nucleotides read TGTGCCAGCAGCGTAGGGGGGCAGAACACTGAAGCTTTCTTT.

The genes are TRBV9 and TRBJ1-3; no reliable D call. CDR3 length: 8 amino acids. Germline assignment: CDR1 SGDLS and CDR2 YYNGEE. The DNA for the CDR3 is TGTGCGGCGGGTCCCATATATTTT. Protein: CAAGPIYF.

The gene calls are TRBV4-1 and TRBJ2-7; 10 bases align to TRBD1. Per the germline V gene, CDR1 is MGHRA and CDR2 is YSYEKL. The CDR3 consists of 18 residues. The V gene end was trimmed by 0 bases and the J gene end by 4 bases; junction bases not matched to a gene: 12. The CDR3 region is CASSQESVRGDRGYEQYF. The CDR3 region has the DNA TGCGCCAGCAGCCAAGAAAGTGTGAGAGGGGACAGGGGATACGAGCAGTACTTC.

For the CDR3, the DNA is TGCGCCAGCAGCCAAGATCTCGAGCGGTACGAGCAGTACTTC. Translation: CASSQDLERYEQYF. The chain employs TRBV4-3 and TRBJ2-7; TRBD2 might be the D (5 bases). CDR3 length equals 14 residues. Trimming took 0 bases from V and 4 from J, leaving 10 bases between them. Germline assignment: CDR1 LGHNA and CDR2 YSLEER.

About this clone itself: A read error may produce the germline difference seen at one junction end. J is TRBJ2-5 and V is TRBV7-9; D may be TRBD1 (6 bases). Germline values: CDR1 SEHNR, CDR2 FQNEAQ (reference sequence). The CDR3 covers 13 residues. CDR3 amino acids: CASSPESRGTRYF. DNA for the CDR3: TGTGCCAGCAGTCCGGAATCTAGGGGGACCCGGTACTTC.

The J gene is TRBJ2-5, the V gene TRBV19, with D possibly being TRBD1 (5 bases). The CDR3 contains 14 residues. Germline CDR1 and CDR2: LNHDA and SQIVND (reference sequence). Trimming cost V 3 bases and J 4 bases, with 12 bases left between them. The CDR3, as DNA: TGTGCCAGTAGTATGGGGCAGGGTGGAGAGACCCAGTACTTC. Its protein product is CASSMGQGGETQYF.

This clone was seen only a few times. CDR3 sequence reads: CASSPGQGVAFF. DNA for the CDR3: TGTGCCAGCAGTCCGGGACAGGGCGTAGCTTTCTTT. The V call is TRBV6-5, the J call TRBJ1-1, with 9 positions matching TRBD1. There are 12 residues in the CDR3. Germline CDR1 is MNHEY and CDR2 is SVGAGI. V lost 5 bases and J lost 10; bases outside the gene matches: 5.

V is TRBV2 and J is TRBJ2-1; no firm D call. V lost 4 bases, J lost 0 bases, and 10 bases lay in between. The CDR3 is 15 amino acids. From germline, CDR1 is SNHLY and CDR2 FYNNEI. The CDR3 sequence is CASSVRAISYNEQFF. The CDR3 DNA sequence: TGTGCCAGCAGTGTGCGCGCAATCTCCTACAATGAGCAGTTCTTC.

DNA for the CDR3: TGTGCCAGCAGCTTAGAGGGCAGGGTGAATCACGAGCAGTACTTC. Protein sequence: CASSLEGRVNHEQYF. This rearrangement joins TRBV7-9 to TRBJ2-7; D is possibly TRBD1 (5 bases). Trimming took 1 base from V and 5 from J, leaving 15 bases between them. The CDR3 runs 15 residues. Germline V gene data show CDR1 as SEHNR and CDR2 as FQNEAQ (reference sequence).

This clone has only one observation. This rearrangement joins TRBV7-2 to TRBJ2-5; D is perhaps TRBD1 (6 bases). The CDR3 extends over 16 amino acids. Per germline, CDR1 SGHTA and CDR2 FQGNSA. With 2 bases removed from V and 7 bases from J, the gap between germline ends came to 20 bases. The CDR3 nucleotides read TGTGCCAGCAGCTTAACCGGCGGTGGGGCCAGGGGGACCCAGTACTTC. The encoded protein is CASSLTGGGARGTQYF.

The chain uses TRBV27 and TRBJ1-1; TRBD1 is a possible D gene (5 bases). Trimming took 5 bases from V and 4 from J, leaving 26 bases between them. The germline V gene has CDR1 MNHEY and CDR2 SMNVEV (reference sequence). This CDR3 comprises 18 residues. CDR3 loop: CASSLFIPGGGGSTEAFF. The DNA of the CDR3 is TGTGCCAGCAGTCTATTTATTCCGGGCGGGGGGGGAAGCACTGAAGCTTTCTTT.

The chain links TRBV6-5 to TRBJ1-2; 7 nucleotides agree with TRBD1. The trim removed 7 bases at V and 4 bases at J, leaving 6 bases unmatched. The CDR3 is 13 amino acids. In germline, CDR1 is MNHEY, CDR2 SVGAGI. CDR3 loop: CASTPDRVYGYTF. The CDR3, as DNA: TGTGCCAGCACCCCCGACAGGGTCTATGGCTACACCTTC.

The chain links TRBV6-5 to TRBJ1-4; D remains ambiguous. This CDR3 is built from 16 residues. Germline CDR1 and CDR2: MNHEY and SVGAGI. V gave up 3 bases and J gave up 4 bases, with 15 bases separating them. In DNA, the CDR3 is TGTGCCAGCAGTTATGGTGATCTCGCGAATAATGAAAAACTGTTTTTT. Encoded protein: CASSYGDLANNEKLFF.

This sequence joins TRBV2 and TRBJ1-4, with 9 bases identical to TRBD1. The J segment lost 4 bases and the V segment lost 6 bases, leaving 6 bases of the junction unmatched. This CDR3 is built from 15 residues. Per germline, CDR1 SNHLY and CDR2 FYNNEI. The CDR3 nucleotides are TGTGCCAGCAGAGAGACAGGGGGATATAATGAAAAACTGTTTTTT. The encoded protein is CASRETGGYNEKLFF.

Concerning this clone: Other nucleotide sequences in the sample specify the same CDR3. The chain joins TRBV10-3 to TRBJ2-7; tentative D call: TRBD1 (6 bases). Germline V gives CDR1 ENHRY, CDR2 SYGVKD. V lost 6 bases and J lost 2, with 11 bases in between. CDR3 length: 13 amino acids. CDR3 amino acids: CAISLDRTYEQYF. As DNA, the CDR3 is TGTGCCATCAGCCTAGACAGGACCTACGAGCAGTACTTC.

The rearrangement uses TRBV4-1 and TRBJ2-7; 10 positions match TRBD2. CDR3 length: 14 residues. The V and J ends lost 5 bases and 2 bases, in that order; junction bases with no gene match: 3. CDR1 is MGHRA, CDR2 YSYEKL, per germline. CDR3 bases: TGCGCCAGCAGCGATCTAGCGGGGGCCTACGAGCAGTACTTC. Amino acids: CASSDLAGAYEQYF.

Concerning this clone itself: At one end, the junction sequence differs from germline, possibly due to a read error. The chain links TRBV7-7 to TRBJ2-5, with D unclear. Looked up from germline, CDR1 is SSHAT and CDR2 is FNYEAQ (reference sequence). The CDR3 length is 14 residues. The CDR3 DNA reads TGTGCTAGCAGCCCAAACCTCGTCGGGGAGACCCAGTACTTC. It specifies CASSPNLVGETQYF. The full variable domain, completed using reference TRBV7-7 and TRBJ2-5, is GAGVSQSPRYKVTKRGQDVTLRCDPISSHATLYWYQQALGQGPEFLTYFNYEAQPDKSGLPSDRFSAERPEGSISTLTIQRTEQRDSAMYRCASSPNLVGETQYFGPGTRLLVL.

This chain joins TRBV5-1 and TRBJ1-2; D gene uncertain. The CDR3 contains 15 residues. Deletions cut 4 bases from V and 5 bases from J, with 18 bases between. Germline V lookup: CDR1 SGHRS, CDR2 YFSETQ. DNA for the CDR3: TGCGCCAGCAGCGAACCTGAAAAGAGGGATTATGGCTACACCTTC. Translation gives CASSEPEKRDYGYTF.

The chain joins TRBV15 to TRBJ2-7; a possible D gene is TRBD1 (6 bases). V was trimmed by 3 bases and J by 6 bases, leaving 12 bases between them. Germline V lookup: CDR1 LNHNV, CDR2 YYDKDF (reference sequence). This CDR3 is built from 13 residues. The DNA of the CDR3 is TGTGCCACCAGCAGGATAACAGGGCTCGAGCAGTACTTC. Its translation is CATSRITGLEQYF.

The chain links TRBV4-1 to TRBJ2-3; 8 nucleotides line up with TRBD1. V lost 0 bases, J lost 5 bases, and 7 bases stayed unmatched. Looked up from germline, CDR1 is MGHRA and CDR2 is YSYEKL. The CDR3 runs 16 residues. The CDR3 DNA follows: TGCGCCAGCAGCCAAGACCCCGGACAGGGAGGAGATACGCAGTATTTT. It specifies CASSQDPGQGGDTQYF.